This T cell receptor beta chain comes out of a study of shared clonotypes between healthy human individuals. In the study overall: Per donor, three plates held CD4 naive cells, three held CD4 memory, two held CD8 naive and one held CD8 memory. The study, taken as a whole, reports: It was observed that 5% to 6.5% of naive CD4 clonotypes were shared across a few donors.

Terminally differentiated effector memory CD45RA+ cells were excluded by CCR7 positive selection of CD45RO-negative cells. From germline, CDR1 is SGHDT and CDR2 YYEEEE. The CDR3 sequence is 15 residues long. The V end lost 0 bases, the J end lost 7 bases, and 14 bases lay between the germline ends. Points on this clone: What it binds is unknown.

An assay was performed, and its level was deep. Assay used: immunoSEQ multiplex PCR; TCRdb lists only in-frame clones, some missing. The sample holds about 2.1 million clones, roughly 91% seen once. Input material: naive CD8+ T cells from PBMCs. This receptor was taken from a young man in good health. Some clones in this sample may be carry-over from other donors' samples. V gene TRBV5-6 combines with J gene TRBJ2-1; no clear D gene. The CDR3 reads CASSLGSVRRNEQFF. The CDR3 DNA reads TGTGCCAGCAGCTTGGGGTCGGTGCGACGGAATGAGCAGTTCTTC. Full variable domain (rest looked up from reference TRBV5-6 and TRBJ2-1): DAGVTQSPTHLIKTRGQQVTLRCSPKSGHDTVSWYQQALGQGPQFIFQYYEEEERQRGNFPDRFSGHQFPNYSSELNVNALLLGDSALYLCASSLGSVRRNEQFFGPGTRLTVL.